This passage covers 18 T cell receptor beta chains from one sample sequenced in a study of CXCR3-negative and CXCR3-positive naive CD8 T cells (dated by TCRdb to about 2019). Sequencing used a NextSeq 550. The Human TCR Profiling Kit (MiLaboratory) was used to make UMI-labeled 5' RACE TRB cDNA libraries. TCRdb reanalyzed the reads, keeping one entry per CDR3 protein sequence and omitting DNA. The table for this sample lists over 100,000 distinct CDR3 sequences. Together, the top ten hold 0.25% to 0.35% of the sample. Source material: naive CXCR3- CD8+ T cells from blood. The sample's cell subset or site, from its label and the paper: CD45RO-CCR7+CD27+CD95- naive CD8+ T cells lacking CXCR3 (TNR3-). The receptors were sampled from a human donor in good health. Some clones in this sample may be carry-over from other donors' samples.

The chain combines TRBV6-1 with TRBJ1-1. The CDR3 spans 15 residues. Germline loops: CDR1 MNHNS, CDR2 SASEGT. The CDR3 region is CASSERPRLNTEAFF.

The genes are TRBV20-1 and TRBJ2-7; no DNA is available, so the TRBD1 call from TCRdb remains unchecked. This CDR3 comprises 14 residues. Germline V gene sequence: CDR1 DFQATT, CDR2 SNEGSKA (reference sequence). This CDR3 is CSAGGGREGYEQYF.

The rearrangement uses TRBV29-1 and TRBJ2-1; without DNA, the TCRdb call of TRBD1 cannot be checked. Germline V CDR1 and CDR2: SQVTM, ANQGSEA. The CDR3 spans 15 residues. The CDR3 sequence: CSVEYRGISGNEQFF.

The J gene is TRBJ2-1, the V gene TRBV7-9; TCRdb designates TRBD2, a call that cannot be tested without DNA. CDR1 is SEHNR and CDR2 is FQNEAQ in the germline V gene (reference sequence). The CDR3 has 13 amino acids. The chain's CDR3 is CASSSGSPDEQFF. Drawing the rest from reference TRBV7-9 and TRBJ2-1, the complete variable domain is DTGVSQNPRHKITKRGQNVTFRCDPISEHNRLYWYRQTLGQGPEFLTYFQNEAQLEKSRLLSDRFSAERPKGSFSTLEIQRTEQGDSAMYLCASSSGSPDEQFFGPGTRLTVL.

This chain uses TRBV6-6 with TRBJ1-1; TCRdb proposes TRBD1, but this gene call is untestable without DNA. Germline CDR1 is MNHNY and CDR2 is SVGAGI (reference sequence). CDR3 length: 16 amino acids. The CDR3 region is CASSYQSFQGDSETFF.

The V gene is TRBV12-3 or TRBV12-4, the J gene TRBJ1-2; with no DNA, the TCRdb D assignment of TRBD1 cannot be verified. The CDR3 extends over 18 amino acids. The CDR3 loop reads CASSLGRPATVQGYGYTF.

The chain joins TRBV29-1 to TRBJ2-5. This CDR3 contains 15 residues. The germline V gene encodes CDR1 SQVTM and CDR2 ANQGSEA. The CDR3 spells CSVDFLKDHQETQYF.

The gene calls are TRBV7-9 and TRBJ1-5. Germline V gene sequence: CDR1 SEHNR, CDR2 FQNEAQ (reference sequence). CDR3 size: 14 residues. The CDR3 here is CASSFADGPQPQHF.

The gene calls are TRBV27 and TRBJ2-3; absent DNA, TCRdb's TRBD2 call cannot be checked. The CDR3 extends over 13 amino acids. Looked up from germline, CDR1 is MNHEY and CDR2 is SMNVEV (reference sequence). CDR3 sequence: CASSPGLPDTQYF.

V is TRBV30 and J is TRBJ2-1; TCRdb outputs TRBD2, but without DNA this stays unchecked. This CDR3 has 16 residues. CDR1 GTSNPN and CDR2 SVGIG come from the germline V gene (reference sequence). The CDR3: CAWRGHTSGWYNEQFF.

The chain has TRBV29-1 and TRBJ2-1; without DNA, the TCRdb call of TRBD2 cannot be checked. The CDR3 totals 18 residues. The germline V gene encodes CDR1 SQVTM and CDR2 ANQGSEA. The CDR3 protein is CSVEGGTSGRWDYNEQFF.

CDR3 in amino acids: CSVDTGEGYNEQFF. The rearrangement joins TRBV29-1 to TRBJ2-1; the TRBD2 assignment by TCRdb is unverifiable without DNA. This CDR3 has 14 amino acids. The germline gives CDR1 SQVTM, CDR2 ANQGSEA.

The CDR3 loop reads CASSFPLDNEQFF. The J gene is TRBJ2-1, the V gene TRBV7-9; lacking DNA, the TRBD1 call made by TCRdb goes unchecked. Looked up from germline, CDR1 is SEHNR and CDR2 is FQNEAQ (reference sequence). The CDR3 extends over 13 amino acids. Drawing the rest from reference TRBV7-9 and TRBJ2-1, the complete variable domain is DTGVSQNPRHKITKRGQNVTFRCDPISEHNRLYWYRQTLGQGPEFLTYFQNEAQLEKSRLLSDRFSAERPKGSFSTLEIQRTEQGDSAMYLCASSFPLDNEQFFGPGTRLTVL.

CDR3 amino acids: CASSLAGTTYGYTF. V is TRBV28 and J is TRBJ1-2; TCRdb reports TRBD1, a call that lacks DNA to check it against. Germline CDR1 reads MDHEN; CDR2 reads SYDVKM. There are 14 residues in the CDR3.

The chain couples TRBV27 to TRBJ2-7; there is no DNA to check the TCRdb D call of TRBD2. CDR3 size: 15 residues. Germline values: CDR1 MNHEY, CDR2 SMNVEV (reference sequence). This chain's CDR3 is CASSLGLAGGNEQYF.

This chain joins TRBV7-8 and TRBJ2-3. The CDR3 loop spans 14 amino acids. The germline V gene encodes CDR1 SGHVS and CDR2 FQNEAQ. The CDR3 sequence: CASSLMSRTDTQYF.

This sequence joins TRBV5-4 and TRBJ1-1; TCRdb's D call, TRBD1, is unchecked because there is no DNA. The length of the CDR3 is 13 residues. In germline, CDR1 is SGHNT, CDR2 YYREEE (reference sequence). The CDR3 protein is CASSLQGYTEAFF.

V and J are TRBV12-3 or TRBV12-4 and TRBJ2-2; absent DNA, TCRdb's TRBD1 call cannot be checked. There are 15 residues in the CDR3. The CDR3 sequence: CASGGTGGLTGELFF.